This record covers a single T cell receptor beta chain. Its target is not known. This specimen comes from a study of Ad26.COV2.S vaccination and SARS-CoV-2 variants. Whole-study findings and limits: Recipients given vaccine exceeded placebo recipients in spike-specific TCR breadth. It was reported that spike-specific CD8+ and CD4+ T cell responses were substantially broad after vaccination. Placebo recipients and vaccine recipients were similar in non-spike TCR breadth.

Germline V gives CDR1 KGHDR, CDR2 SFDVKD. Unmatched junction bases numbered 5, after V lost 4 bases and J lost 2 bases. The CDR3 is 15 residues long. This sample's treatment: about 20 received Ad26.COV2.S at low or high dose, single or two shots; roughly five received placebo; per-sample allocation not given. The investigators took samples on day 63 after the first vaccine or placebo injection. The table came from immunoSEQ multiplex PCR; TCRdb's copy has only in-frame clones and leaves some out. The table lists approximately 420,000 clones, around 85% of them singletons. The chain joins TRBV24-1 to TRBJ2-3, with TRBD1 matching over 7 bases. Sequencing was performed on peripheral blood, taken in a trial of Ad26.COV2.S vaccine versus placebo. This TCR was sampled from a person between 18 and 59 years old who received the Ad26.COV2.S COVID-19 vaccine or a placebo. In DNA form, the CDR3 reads TGTGCCACCAGTGACCCTGGGACAGTCACAGATACGCAGTATTTT. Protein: CATSDPGTVTDTQYF.